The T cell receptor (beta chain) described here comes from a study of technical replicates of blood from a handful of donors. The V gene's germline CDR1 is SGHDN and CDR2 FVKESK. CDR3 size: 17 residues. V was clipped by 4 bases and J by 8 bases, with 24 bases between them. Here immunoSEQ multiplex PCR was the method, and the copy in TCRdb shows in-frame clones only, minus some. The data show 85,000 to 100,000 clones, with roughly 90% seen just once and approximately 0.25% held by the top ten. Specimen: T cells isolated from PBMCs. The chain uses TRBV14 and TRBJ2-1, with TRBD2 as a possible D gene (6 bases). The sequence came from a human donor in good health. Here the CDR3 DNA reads TGTGCCAGCAGCCCCCGGACTACCAGACCCTCGTGGGATGAGCAGTTCTTC. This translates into CASSPRTTRPSWDEQFF.